This is a list of T cell receptor beta chains from one sample in a study of T cell responses to AZD1222 COVID-19 vaccine. The repertoire was sequenced with immunoSEQ multiplex PCR; TCRdb's copy has only in-frame clones and lacks some. The table lists about 120,000 clones, around 83% of them singletons. The sequenced sample was peripheral blood, obtained 28 days after the second AZD1222 dose. These receptors were collected from an adult who received the AZD1222 COVID-19 vaccine. Both conserved end residues are part of each CDR3. The order of the fields is clone size, J gene, V gene, D gene, CDR3 DNA, CDR3 protein. The D gene is left open where the match is weak. Size tells how often a clone was seen (once, few, many) or the class of an expanded clone, and some rows leave it out.

size: -; J: TRBJ2-1; V: TRBV19; D: -; DNA: TGTGCCAGTAGTATTTCAGTTAGCTCCTACAATGAGCAGTTCTTC; CDR3: CASSISVSSYNEQFF
size: -; J: TRBJ1-2; V: TRBV7-6; D: TRBD1; DNA: TGTGCCAGCAGCAAACAGGGGGCGGACTATGGCTACACCTTC; CDR3: CASSKQGADYGYTF
size: -; J: TRBJ1-5; V: TRBV28; D: -; DNA: TGTGCCAGCAGTTTCCAGAGCAATCAGCCCCAGCATTTT; CDR3: CASSFQSNQPQHF
size: few; J: TRBJ1-2; V: TRBV2; D: TRBD1; DNA: TGTGCCAGCAGTCTCACAAGACAGGGGAACGGCTACACCTTC; CDR3: CASSLTRQGNGYTF
size: -; J: TRBJ2-1; V: TRBV7-3; D: -; DNA: TGTGCCAGCAGCTTATATGGGGGGTTCAATGAGCAGTTCTTC; CDR3: CASSLYGGFNEQFF
size: -; J: TRBJ2-3; V: TRBV11-3; D: -; DNA: TGTGCCAGCAGCTTAGGGATTTACAGGGCGGAGGGCACAGATACGCAGTATTTT; CDR3: CASSLGIYRAEGTDTQYF
size: -; J: TRBJ1-3; V: TRBV10-3; D: -; DNA: TGTGCCTCGAGAGAGGTAAACACCATATATTTT; CDR3: CASREVNTIYF
size: -; J: TRBJ2-2; V: TRBV7-2; D: -; DNA: TGTGCCAGCAGCACCCGTAGCGGCGGGGAGCTGTTTTTT; CDR3: CASSTRSGGELFF
size: -; J: TRBJ2-7; V: TRBV6-6; D: TRBD2; DNA: TGTGCCAGCACTCCCGGGGGGGGCGAGCAGTACTTC; CDR3: CASTPGGGEQYF
size: -; J: TRBJ2-4; V: TRBV5-4; D: -; DNA: TGTGCCAGCAGCTTGAGGGACACCCTAGCCAAAAACATTCAGTACTTC; CDR3: CASSLRDTLAKNIQYF
size: -; J: TRBJ1-5; V: TRBV21-1; D: -; DNA: TGTGCCAGCAGCAATTGCCAGGGGACATATAGCAATCAGCCCCAGCATTTT; CDR3: CASSNCQGTYSNQPQHF
size: -; J: TRBJ1-1; V: TRBV2; D: -; DNA: TGTGCCAGCAGTGAAGAACAGTCTGAAGCTTTCTTT; CDR3: CASSEEQSEAFF
size: -; J: TRBJ2-6; V: TRBV6-2/TRBV6-3; D: -; DNA: TGTGCCAGCAGTTACATGTCTGGGGCCAACGTCCTGACTTTC; CDR3: CASSYMSGANVLTF
size: -; J: TRBJ2-2; V: TRBV7-2; D: -; DNA: TGTGCCAGCAGCTTGATAAGGGGCACCGGGGAGCTGTTTTTT; CDR3: CASSLIRGTGELFF
size: -; J: TRBJ1-1; V: TRBV10-3; D: -; DNA: TGTGCCATCAAGTCAGGCGGCCTATTGAACACTGAAGCTTTCTTT; CDR3: CAIKSGGLLNTEAFF
size: -; J: TRBJ1-2; V: TRBV27; D: -; DNA: TGTGCCAGCAGTTTATCGGCAGTCAACTATGGCTACACCTTC; CDR3: CASSLSAVNYGYTF
size: -; J: TRBJ2-7; V: TRBV5-1; D: TRBD1; DNA: TGCGCCAGCAGCCCCCGGACAGGGAGGACTTCTTACGAGCAGTACTTC; CDR3: CASSPRTGRTSYEQYF
size: -; J: TRBJ2-1; V: TRBV5-1; D: TRBD1; DNA: TGCGCCAGCAGCCTGACAGGGTGGTATGAGCAGTTCTTC; CDR3: CASSLTGWYEQFF
size: -; J: TRBJ1-2; V: TRBV19; D: TRBD1; DNA: TGTGCCAGTAGTATAGATTTTTCGACAGGGCTCAGAGGCTACACCTTC; CDR3: CASSIDFSTGLRGYTF
size: -; J: TRBJ2-7; V: TRBV3-1/TRBV3-2; D: TRBD1; DNA: TGTGCCAGCAGCCAGAGGCGGACAGGGGACTACGAGCAGTACTTC; CDR3: CASSQRRTGDYEQYF
size: -; J: TRBJ1-2; V: TRBV12-3/TRBV12-4; D: -; DNA: TGTGCCAGCAGCCGAGAGGGCAGGGCCGGCTACACCTTC; CDR3: CASSREGRAGYTF
size: -; J: TRBJ1-1; V: TRBV5-6; D: TRBD1; DNA: TGTGCCAGCAGCCGGACAGGGGAAACTGAAGCTTTCTTT; CDR3: CASSRTGETEAFF
size: -; J: TRBJ2-2; V: TRBV27; D: -; DNA: TGTGCCAGCAGGGCCGATGCGGTGACCGGGGAGCTGTTTTTT; CDR3: CASRADAVTGELFF
size: -; J: TRBJ2-7; V: TRBV28; D: -; DNA: TGTGCCAGCAGTCTCAGAGTTGCCTACGAGCAGTACTTC; CDR3: CASSLRVAYEQYF
size: once; J: TRBJ2-7; V: TRBV5-1; D: -; DNA: TGCGCCAGCAGCTTGGACACCACCTACGAGCAGTACTTC; CDR3: CASSLDTTYEQYF
size: -; J: TRBJ2-3; V: TRBV19; D: TRBD2; DNA: TGTGCCAGTAAGGGACTAGCGGGGGATAAATTTCTCACAGATACGCAGTATTTT; CDR3: CASKGLAGDKFLTDTQYF
size: few; J: TRBJ2-3; V: TRBV4-1; D: TRBD2; DNA: TGCGCCAGCAGCCAGGAGATCAGCGGGGGGGTCGGCACAGATACGCAGTATTTT; CDR3: CASSQEISGGVGTDTQYF